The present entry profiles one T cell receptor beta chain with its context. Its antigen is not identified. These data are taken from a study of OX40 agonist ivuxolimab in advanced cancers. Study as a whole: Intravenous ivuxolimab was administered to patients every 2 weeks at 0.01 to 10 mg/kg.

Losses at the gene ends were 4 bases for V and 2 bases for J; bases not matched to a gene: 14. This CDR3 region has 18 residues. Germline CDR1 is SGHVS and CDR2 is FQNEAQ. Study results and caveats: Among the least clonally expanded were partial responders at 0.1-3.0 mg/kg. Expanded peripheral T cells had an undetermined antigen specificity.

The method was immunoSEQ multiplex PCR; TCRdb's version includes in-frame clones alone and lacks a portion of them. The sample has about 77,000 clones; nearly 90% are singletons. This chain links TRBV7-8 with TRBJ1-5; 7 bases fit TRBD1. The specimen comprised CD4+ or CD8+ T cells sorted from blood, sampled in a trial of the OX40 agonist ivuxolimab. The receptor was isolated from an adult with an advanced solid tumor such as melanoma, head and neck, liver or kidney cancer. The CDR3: CASSSTNRGWDGNQPQHF. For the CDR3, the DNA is TGTGCCAGCAGCTCCACAAACAGGGGCTGGGATGGCAATCAGCCCCAGCATTTT.